The clone carrying this T cell receptor (beta chain) was detected a few times. Its antigen is as yet unknown. The data were produced by immunoSEQ multiplex PCR, yet TCRdb's version contains in-frame clones alone and is incomplete. The table shows 15,000 to 20,000 clones, with about 42% occurring only once. This entry belongs to a study of tumor-infiltrating lymphocytes in localized non-small cell lung cancer. Study-level findings and limits: Higher tumor T cell infiltration than in uninvolved lung was supported by TCRbeta sequencing.

The sample comprised lung tumor tissue. The source is a human donor with non-small cell lung cancer.

The DNA of the CDR3 is TGTGCCAGCAGCAGAAATTTGGGATGGGGGGACAATGAGCAGTTCTTC. Amino acid sequence: CASSRNLGWGDNEQFF. The chain couples TRBV14 to TRBJ2-1; a possible D gene is TRBD2 (6 bases). The ends were cut back, 5 bases at V and 5 bases at J, with 19 bases in the middle. Germline-derived CDR1 and CDR2 are SGHDN and FVKESK. This CDR3 is 16 amino acids long. Full variable domain (missing parts from reference TRBV14 and TRBJ2-1): EAGVTQFPSHSVIEKGQTVTLRCDPISGHDNLYWYRRVMGKEIKFLLHFVKESKQDESGMPNNRFLAERTGGTYSTLKVQPAELEDSGVYFCASSRNLGWGDNEQFFGPGTRLTVL.